Shown below are 26 T cell receptor beta chains from a single sample sequenced in a study of blood T cell repertoires in COVID-19. Profiling relied on immunoSEQ multiplex PCR, and the TCRdb table lists in-frame clones only, not all of them. The table lists over 14,000 clones, about 91% of them singletons. Sequencing was done on a sample of peripheral blood. The receptors come from a human donor in a cohort sampled during active COVID-19.

The V gene is TRBV3-1 (or the pseudogene TRBV3-2), the J gene TRBJ1-2; no clear D. The V gene's germline CDR1 is LGHDT and CDR2 YNNKEL (reference sequence). The CDR3 runs 14 residues. V dropped 11 bases and J dropped 6 bases, with 22 bases sitting between them. The CDR3 spells CASHREGASDGYTF. CDR3 bases: TGTGCCTCGCACCGGGAGGGAGCCTCGGATGGCTACACCTTC.

The chain employs TRBV7-6 and TRBJ2-7; 7 positions agree with TRBD2. Germline V gives CDR1 SGHVS, CDR2 FNYEAQ. The CDR3 covers 14 residues. V gave up 4 bases and J gave up 5 bases; unmatched junction bases: 8. CDR3 loop: CASSSSPGGNEQYF. DNA of the CDR3: TGTGCCAGCAGCTCAAGCCCCGGGGGGAACGAGCAGTACTTC. Combining the CDR3 with reference TRBV7-6 and TRBJ2-7 gives the whole variable domain GAGVSQSPRYKVTKRGQDVALRCDPISGHVSLYWYRQALGQGPEFLTYFNYEAQQDKSGLPNDRFSAERPEGSISTLTIQRTEQRDSAMYRCASSSSPGGNEQYFGPGTRLTVT.

The chain recombines TRBV3-1 (or the pseudogene TRBV3-2) with TRBJ2-1, with a tentative D call TRBD2 (5 bases). V lost 2 bases, J lost 3 bases, and 11 bases lay in between. The germline gives CDR1 LGHDT, CDR2 YNNKEL (reference sequence). This CDR3 spans 15 amino acids. This CDR3 reads CASSQSPGSYNEQFF. CDR3 nucleotides: TGTGCCAGCAGCCAATCCCCGGGAAGCTACAATGAGCAGTTCTTC.

This clone showed up just a few times. This chain joins TRBV6-5 and TRBJ2-3, with D uncertain. V dropped 4 bases and J dropped 4 bases, with 12 bases sitting between them. CDR1 is MNHEY and CDR2 is SVGAGI in the germline V gene. The CDR3 runs to 14 residues. The CDR3 loop reads CASSFHPQADTQYF. In nucleotides, the CDR3 is TGTGCCAGCAGTTTCCACCCGCAGGCAGATACGCAGTATTTT.

Remarks on this clone: The sample contains more than one DNA sequence encoding this CDR3. The V call is TRBV5-4, the J call TRBJ2-3; D may be TRBD1 (7 bases). The CDR3 runs to 16 residues. With 0 bases removed from V and 2 bases from J, the gap between germline ends came to 13 bases. The V gene's germline CDR1 is SGHNT and CDR2 YYREEE (reference sequence). The CDR3, as DNA: TGTGCCAGCAGCTTGGGGAGGGGGCGGGACACAGATACGCAGTATTTT. It specifies CASSLGRGRDTDTQYF.

The chain recombines TRBV10-3 with TRBJ2-2; no reliable D call. In germline, CDR1 is ENHRY, CDR2 SYGVKD. This CDR3 is 11 amino acids long. The CDR3 DNA follows: TGTGCACATCCGTTGATCGGGGAGCTGTTTTTT. Its translation: CAHPLIGELFF.

The chain has TRBV30 and TRBJ1-5; no firm D call. The CDR3 loop spans 15 amino acids. Germline values: CDR1 GTSNPN, CDR2 SVGIG (reference sequence). Trimming cost V 1 base and J 8 bases, with 18 bases left between them. The CDR3 DNA is TGTGCCTGGAGTGCCGGATCCGCTCGGGGAGAGCCCCAGCATTTT. Encoded protein: CAWSAGSARGEPQHF. The full variable domain, completed using reference TRBV30 and TRBJ1-5, is SQTIHQWPATLVQPVGSPLSLECTVEGTSNPNLYWYRQAAGRGLQLLFYSVGIGQISSEVPQNLSASRPQDRQFILSSKKLLLSDSGFYLCAWSAGSARGEPQHFGDGTRLSIL.

The CDR3 DNA sequence: TGTGCCAGCAGCCCCGACTCACGCTCCTACGAGCAGTACTTC. It yields the protein CASSPDSRSYEQYF. This chain connects TRBV11-2 to TRBJ2-7; D gene uncertain. The ends were cut back, 5 bases at V and 0 bases at J, with 11 bases in the middle. CDR3 length equals 14 residues. The germline CDR1 and CDR2 sequences are SGHAT and FQNNGV.

This clone was detected once. The chain carries TRBV7-2 and TRBJ1-4, with D perhaps TRBD1 (6 bases). Germline CDR1 SGHTA, CDR2 FQGNSA. This CDR3 is built from 17 residues. The V end was cut by 5 bases, the J end by 0 bases, with 16 bases between. CDR3 sequence reads: CASSPRGGFATNEKLFF. The CDR3 nucleotides are TGTGCCAGCAGCCCTCGGGGGGGCTTTGCAACTAATGAAAAACTGTTTTTT.

The V and J genes are TRBV2 and TRBJ1-1; D might be TRBD1 (6 bases). Germline CDR1 reads SNHLY; CDR2 reads FYNNEI. Trimming took off 3 bases at V and 5 bases at J, with 10 bases between the two ends. CDR3 length equals 13 residues. As DNA, the CDR3 is TGTGCCAGCAGTGACAGGGGAAGGACTGAAGCTTTCTTT. This codes for CASSDRGRTEAFF.

The J gene is TRBJ2-3, the V gene TRBV11-1; D gene unclear. Germline-derived CDR1 and CDR2 are SGHAT and FQDESV (reference sequence). Trimming took 2 bases from V and 4 from J, leaving 10 bases between them. The CDR3 runs 14 residues. In nucleotides, the CDR3 is TGTGCCAGCAGCTTAATTCTGGGCCCAGATACGCAGTATTTT. This gives the protein CASSLILGPDTQYF.

By proportion, this clone is medium-sized. This chain uses TRBV10-3 with TRBJ2-7; possibly TRBD2 for D (5 bases). CDR3 size: 11 residues. Trimming cost V 4 bases and J 5 bases, with 6 bases left between them. In germline, CDR1 is ENHRY, CDR2 SYGVKD. CDR3 sequence: CAISVGNEQYF. CDR3 nucleotides: TGTGCCATCAGTGTCGGGAACGAGCAGTACTTC.

CDR3 in amino acids: CASSFFGTSGTSYNEQFF. The CDR3, as DNA: TGTGCCAGCAGCTTTTTCGGGACTAGCGGGACCTCCTACAATGAGCAGTTCTTC. The chain joins TRBV7-2 to TRBJ2-1; 13 bases are a match to TRBD2. Germline assignment: CDR1 SGHTA and CDR2 FQGNSA. V lost 3 bases to trimming and J lost 0 bases; unmatched junction nucleotides: 5. This CDR3 has 18 amino acids.

The chain is built from TRBV11-2 and TRBJ2-7; no definite D call. CDR1 SGHAT and CDR2 FQNNGV come from the germline V gene. CDR3 length equals 12 residues. V was clipped by 5 bases and J by 6 bases, with 11 bases between them. The CDR3 spells CASSQPQREQYF. The CDR3 nucleotides read TGTGCCAGCAGCCAACCCCAGCGCGAGCAGTACTTC.

The V and J genes are TRBV7-3 and TRBJ2-7; 8 positions agree with TRBD1. V trimming: 5 bases; J trimming: 4 bases; junction bases outside the gene matches: 4. Germline CDR1 reads SGHTA; CDR2 reads FQGTGA. This CDR3 contains 13 residues. The CDR3 is CASSRGQGYEQYF. The CDR3 nucleotides are TGTGCCAGCAGCCGAGGACAGGGTTACGAGCAGTACTTC.

The CDR3 loop is CASSGQGANKNIQYF. The DNA of the CDR3 is TGCGCCAGCAGTGGCCAGGGGGCGAACAAAAACATTCAGTACTTC. J is TRBJ2-4 and V is TRBV10-1; 8 positions match TRBD1. Germline V gene data show CDR1 as WNHNN and CDR2 as SYGVQD (reference sequence). This CDR3 region has 15 residues. V gave up 4 bases and J gave up 3 bases; unmatched junction bases: 5.

The chain has TRBV6-1 and TRBJ2-5; TRBD1 matches at 12 bases. The CDR3 covers 18 residues. Germline values: CDR1 MNHNS, CDR2 SASEGT. Germline trimming cut 4 bases from V and 5 bases from J; bases unmatched to any gene: 14. The CDR3 region is CASSGPNLGQGARETQYF. CDR3 bases: TGTGCCAGCAGTGGTCCCAATTTGGGACAGGGGGCAAGGGAGACCCAGTACTTC.

This clone came up a few times. The chain carries TRBV5-1 and TRBJ2-7; D unresolved. Germline values: CDR1 SGHRS, CDR2 YFSETQ. V shed 5 bases and J shed 3 bases, with 12 bases lying between them. The CDR3 spans 13 residues. This CDR3 is CASSLPPFYEQYF. The DNA of the CDR3 is TGCGCCAGCAGTCTACCTCCTTTCTACGAGCAGTACTTC.

This clone came up once. The chain recombines TRBV12-3 or TRBV12-4 with TRBJ2-3; possibly TRBD2 for D (5 bases). The CDR3 runs 12 residues. With 5 bases removed from V and 6 bases from J, the gap between germline ends came to 9 bases. This chain's CDR3 is CASSPPSDTQYF. Here the CDR3 DNA reads TGTGCCAGCAGTCCACCTAGCGATACGCAGTATTTT.

V and J are TRBV19 and TRBJ2-1, with 8 bases fitting TRBD2. V lost 7 bases, J lost 7 bases, and 9 bases stayed unmatched. In germline, CDR1 is LNHDA, CDR2 SQIVND (reference sequence). This CDR3 comprises 14 residues. The DNA for the CDR3 is TGTGCCAGTAATAACGGGAGGGCCAGAAATGAGCAGTTCTTC. It codes for CASNNGRARNEQFF.

The genes are TRBV19 and TRBJ1-5, with D perhaps TRBD1 (6 bases). In germline, CDR1 is LNHDA, CDR2 SQIVND (reference sequence). The V and J ends lost 6 bases and 3 bases respectively, with 18 bases between them. This CDR3 is 16 amino acids long. This chain's CDR3 is CASSRGTGGINQPQHF. The CDR3 nucleotides read TGTGCCAGTAGCAGGGGAACAGGAGGAATCAATCAGCCCCAGCATTTT.

The chain couples TRBV3-1 (or the pseudogene TRBV3-2) to TRBJ2-1; 7 nucleotides align to TRBD1. The ends lost 5 bases at V and 2 bases at J; junction bases unmatched: 3. Germline CDR1 and CDR2: LGHDT and YNNKEL (reference sequence). The CDR3 consists of 14 residues. The CDR3 reads CASSDRAAYNEQFF. The CDR3 bases are TGTGCCAGCAGCGACAGGGCAGCCTACAATGAGCAGTTCTTC.

The genes are TRBV3-1 (or the pseudogene TRBV3-2) and TRBJ2-5, with D possibly TRBD1 on 5 matching bases. This CDR3 is 15 amino acids long. The V gene's germline CDR1 is LGHDT and CDR2 YNNKEL (reference sequence). The germline V and J ends were trimmed by 2 bases and 4 bases, with 14 bases remaining between them. CDR3 in amino acids: CASSQSGTGGETQYF. CDR3 bases: TGTGCCAGCAGCCAATCGGGTACAGGTGGAGAGACCCAGTACTTC.

The V and J genes are TRBV2 and TRBJ1-1; D may be TRBD1 (6 bases). Germline assignment: CDR1 SNHLY and CDR2 FYNNEI. CDR3 length: 15 amino acids. V lost 4 bases, J lost 4 bases, and 16 bases lay in between. In DNA form, the CDR3 reads TGTGCCAGCAGTGCCGCACAGGGTGTAGGCACTGAAGCTTTCTTT. Translation gives CASSAAQGVGTEAFF.

The V and J genes are TRBV19 and TRBJ2-5; 7 nucleotides agree with TRBD1. With V trimmed by 6 bases and J by 0 bases, 1 base remained unmatched. Per the germline V gene, CDR1 is LNHDA and CDR2 is SQIVND (reference sequence). The CDR3 extends over 13 amino acids. DNA of the CDR3: TGTGCCAGTAGAGGGACAGACCAAGAGACCCAGTACTTC. Translating gives CASRGTDQETQYF.

The V call is TRBV13, the J call TRBJ2-7; 15 bases fit TRBD2. This CDR3 is built from 16 residues. Germline values: CDR1 PRHDT, CDR2 FYEKMQ (reference sequence). J gave up 4 bases and V 5 bases, and 6 bases lay outside the gene matches. CDR3 DNA sequence: TGTGCCAGCAGCCCCCGGACTAGCGGGAGGGCGTACGAGCAGTACTTC. Translation: CASSPRTSGRAYEQYF.